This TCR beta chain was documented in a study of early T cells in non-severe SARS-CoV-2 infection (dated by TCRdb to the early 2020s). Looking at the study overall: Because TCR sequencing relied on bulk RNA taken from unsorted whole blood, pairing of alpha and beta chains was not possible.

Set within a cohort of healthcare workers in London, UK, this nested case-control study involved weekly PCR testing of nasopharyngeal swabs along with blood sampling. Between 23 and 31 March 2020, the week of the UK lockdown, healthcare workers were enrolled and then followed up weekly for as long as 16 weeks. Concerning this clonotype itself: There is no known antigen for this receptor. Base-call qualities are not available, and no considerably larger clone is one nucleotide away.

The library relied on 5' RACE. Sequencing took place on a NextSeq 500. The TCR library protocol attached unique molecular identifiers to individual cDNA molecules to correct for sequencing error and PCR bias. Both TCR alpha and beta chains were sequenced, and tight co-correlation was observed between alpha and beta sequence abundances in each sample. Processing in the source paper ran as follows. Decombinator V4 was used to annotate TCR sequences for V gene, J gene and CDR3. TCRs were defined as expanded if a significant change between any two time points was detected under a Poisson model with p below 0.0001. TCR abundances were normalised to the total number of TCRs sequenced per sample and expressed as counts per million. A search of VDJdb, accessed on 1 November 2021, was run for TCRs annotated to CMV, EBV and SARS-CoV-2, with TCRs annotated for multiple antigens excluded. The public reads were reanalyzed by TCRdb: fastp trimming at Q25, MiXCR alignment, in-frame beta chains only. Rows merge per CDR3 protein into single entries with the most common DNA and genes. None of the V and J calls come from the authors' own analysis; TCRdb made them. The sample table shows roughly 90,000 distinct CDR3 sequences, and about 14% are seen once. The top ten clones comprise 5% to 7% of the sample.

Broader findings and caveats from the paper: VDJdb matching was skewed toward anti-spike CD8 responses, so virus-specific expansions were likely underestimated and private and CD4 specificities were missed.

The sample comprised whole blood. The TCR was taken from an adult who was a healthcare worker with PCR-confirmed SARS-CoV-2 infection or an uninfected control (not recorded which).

This receptor carries the CDR3 CASSTRQRGSPLHF. In nucleotides, the sequence is TGCGCCAGCAGCACCCGACAGCGGGGTTCACCCCTCCACTTT. Recombination linked TRBV5-1 to TRBJ1-6; TRBD1 is possibly the D segment (5 matching bases). The CDR3 starts with the cysteine, ends with the phenylalanine, and has 14 residues. Of the read, only the CDR3 DNA is kept; its 42 bases are in frame from base 1. The CDR1 and CDR2 encoded by the germline V gene are SGHRS and YFSETQ. Deletion took 4 bases off V and 9 bases off J, with a span of 14 bases between the germline ends.